The rows below give T cell receptor beta chains drawn from one sample of a study of blood T cell repertoires in COVID-19. Sequencing used immunoSEQ multiplex PCR; TCRdb keeps in-frame clones, though not all of them. The data show tens of thousands of clones, with roughly 87% seen just once and more than 5.5% held by the top ten. Source material: peripheral blood. All receptors come from a woman aged 50 to 60 with acute or convalescent COVID-19. Each CDR3 is given with its conserved first and last residue. D genes are given only for firm matches. Not all rows give a size; the values are once, few, many and, for expanded clones, a class.

TRBJ2-2 few TRBV13 . CASSPRDTGELFF TGTGCCAGCAGCCCCAGGGACACCGGGGAGCTGTTTTTT
TRBJ1-2 . TRBV2 . CASSPGKGRGYTF TGTGCCAGCAGTCCGGGGAAGGGAAGGGGCTACACCTTC
TRBJ1-1 . TRBV2 TRBD1 CATRQGAMLAFF TGTGCCACAAGACAGGGGGCGATGCTGGCTTTCTTT
TRBJ1-5 . TRBV19 . CASRESNQPQHF TGTGCCAGTAGGGAGAGCAATCAGCCCCAGCATTTT
TRBJ2-5 . TRBV4-3 TRBD2 CASSQDLTSPETQYF TGCGCCAGCAGCCAAGATTTGACTAGCCCAGAGACCCAGTACTTC
TRBJ2-1 . TRBV27 . CASSLTRDNEQFF TGTGCCAGCAGTTTAACCAGGGACAATGAGCAGTTCTTC
TRBJ2-7 . TRBV6-6 TRBD1 CASTPRQGSSYEQYF TGTGCCAGCACCCCTCGACAGGGGAGCTCCTACGAGCAGTACTTC
TRBJ2-1 . TRBV7-9 . CASSPEVSYNEQFF TGTGCCAGCAGCCCGGAGGTTTCCTACAATGAGCAGTTCTTC
TRBJ2-3 . TRBV9 TRBD2 CASSVVAGGGDTQYF TGTGCCAGCAGCGTAGTTGCGGGGGGGGGAGATACGCAGTATTTT
TRBJ2-1 . TRBV7-9 TRBD2 CASSPGREYEQFF TGTGCCAGCAGCCCCGGGCGGGAGTATGAGCAGTTCTTC
TRBJ2-7 . TRBV10-1 TRBD1 CASSEGGTGGYEQYF TGCGCCAGCAGTGAGGGTGGGACAGGGGGCTACGAGCAGTACTTC
TRBJ1-5 . TRBV2 . CASSERLNSNQPQHF TGTGCCAGCAGTGAGCGGCTGAATAGCAATCAGCCCCAGCATTTT
TRBJ1-2 . TRBV4-3 . CASSLAGQGSVGYTF TGCGCCAGCAGCTTAGCGGGGCAGGGGAGCGTAGGCTACACCTTC
TRBJ2-3 . TRBV14 . CASSPLGVTDTQYF TGTGCCAGCAGCCCATTGGGAGTTACAGATACGCAGTATTTT
TRBJ1-2 . TRBV2 TRBD1 CASRGTGIFYGYTF TGTGCCAGCAGGGGGACAGGAATTTTCTATGGCTACACCTTC
TRBJ1-5 . TRBV2 . CASSARVLNQPQHF TGTGCCAGCAGTGCTCGGGTCTTAAATCAGCCCCAGCATTTT
TRBJ2-1 . TRBV7-2 . CASSLRYGRVNNEQFF TGTGCCAGCAGCTTAAGGTATGGTCGGGTGAACAATGAGCAGTTCTTC
TRBJ2-5 . TRBV6-5 . CASSYSGQEETQYF TGTGCCAGCAGTTACTCGGGTCAGGAAGAGACCCAGTACTTC
TRBJ2-7 . TRBV11-2 TRBD1 CASSLGTGGEQSYEQYF TGTGCCAGCAGCTTAGGGACAGGGGGAGAACAGTCCTACGAGCAGTACTTC
TRBJ2-1 . TRBV10-3 . CAISDRNEQFF TGTGCCATCAGTGATCGCAATGAGCAGTTCTTC
TRBJ2-6 . TRBV4-2 . CASSQDQLGASSGANVLTF TGTGCCAGCAGCCAAGATCAACTGGGGGCCAGCTCTGGGGCCAACGTCCTGACTTTC
TRBJ1-2 . TRBV7-2 . CASTHGGSHGYTF TGTGCCAGCACCCACGGAGGGTCTCATGGCTACACCTTC
TRBJ1-1 . TRBV30 . CAWSTTSPEAFF TGTGCCTGGAGTACAACAAGTCCTGAAGCTTTCTTT
TRBJ1-4 once TRBV18 . CASSDRGLANEKLFF TGTGCCAGCTCGGACCGCGGACTGGCTAATGAAAAACTGTTTTTT
TRBJ1-3 . TRBV28 TRBD1 CASKTRGQLKNTIYF TGTGCCAGCAAAACTAGGGGACAGCTTAAGAACACCATATATTTT
TRBJ2-7 . TRBV4-3 . CASSQDSLTYEQYF TGCGCCAGCAGCCAAGATAGTCTGACCTACGAGCAGTACTTC
TRBJ1-1 . TRBV4-1 . CASSQTGVTEAFF TGCGCCAGCAGCCAAACCGGGGTCACTGAAGCTTTCTTT